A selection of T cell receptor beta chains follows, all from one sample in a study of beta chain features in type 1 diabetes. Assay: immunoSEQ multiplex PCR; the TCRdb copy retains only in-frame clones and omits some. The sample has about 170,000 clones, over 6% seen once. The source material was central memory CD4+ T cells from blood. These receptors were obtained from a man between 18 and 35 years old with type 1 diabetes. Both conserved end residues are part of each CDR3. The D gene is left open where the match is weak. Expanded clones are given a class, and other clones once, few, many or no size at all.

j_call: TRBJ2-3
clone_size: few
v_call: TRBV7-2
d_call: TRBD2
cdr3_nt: TGTGCCAGCAGCCGCGTAGCGGGAGGAAGCACAGATACGCAGTATTTT
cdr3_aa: CASSRVAGGSTDTQYF

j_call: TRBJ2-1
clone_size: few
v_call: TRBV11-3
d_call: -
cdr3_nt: TGTGCCAGCAGCTTGACAGCCTACAATGAGCAGTTCTTC
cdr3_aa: CASSLTAYNEQFF

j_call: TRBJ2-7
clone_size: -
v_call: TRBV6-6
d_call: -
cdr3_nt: TGTGCCAGCAGTTACGCGAGCTCCTACGAGCAGTACTTC
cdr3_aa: CASSYASSYEQYF

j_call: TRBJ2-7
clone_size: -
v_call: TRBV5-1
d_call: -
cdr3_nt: TGCGCCAGCAGCACACCCGGGGACACCTACGAGCAGTACTTC
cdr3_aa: CASSTPGDTYEQYF

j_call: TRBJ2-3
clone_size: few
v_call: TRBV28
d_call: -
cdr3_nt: TGTGCCAGCAGTTTTTTACAGGGCCTCGTTTCAGATACGCAGTATTTT
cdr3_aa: CASSFLQGLVSDTQYF

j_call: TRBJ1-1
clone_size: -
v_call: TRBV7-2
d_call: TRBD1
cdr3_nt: TGTGCCAGCAGAAAGGACTTCGGACAGGGGCGGGCGAGCACTGAAGCTTTCTTT
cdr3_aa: CASRKDFGQGRASTEAFF

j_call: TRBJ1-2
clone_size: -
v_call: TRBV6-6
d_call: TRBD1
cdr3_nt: TGTGCCAGCAGTCGGGACAGGTTAAACTATGGCTACACCTTC
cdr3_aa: CASSRDRLNYGYTF

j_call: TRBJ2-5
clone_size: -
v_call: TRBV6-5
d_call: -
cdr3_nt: TGTGCCAGCAGTCTTCAAGAGACCCAGTACTTC
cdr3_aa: CASSLQETQYF

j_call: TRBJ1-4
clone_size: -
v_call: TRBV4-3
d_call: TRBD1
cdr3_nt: TGCGCCAGCAGCCCAGCCGGGACAGGGGGCGAAAAACTGTTTTTT
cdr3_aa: CASSPAGTGGEKLFF

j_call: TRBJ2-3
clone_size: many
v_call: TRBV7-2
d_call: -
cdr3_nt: TGTGCCAGCAGCTTTTTGAGGGATACGCAGTATTTT
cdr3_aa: CASSFLRDTQYF

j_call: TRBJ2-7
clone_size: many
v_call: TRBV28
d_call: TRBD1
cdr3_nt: TGTGCCAGCAGTACGACACAGGGGAGTGGCCACGAGCAGTACTTC
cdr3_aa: CASSTTQGSGHEQYF

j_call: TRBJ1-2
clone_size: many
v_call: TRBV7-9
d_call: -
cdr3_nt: TGTGCCAGCAGCTTAGGTGGCGGTTTCGGGGTTGTCGGCTACACCTTC
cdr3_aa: CASSLGGGFGVVGYTF

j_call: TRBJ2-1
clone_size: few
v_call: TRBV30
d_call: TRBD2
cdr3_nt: TGTGCCTGGAGAGGGGTAGCGGGTTACAATGAGCAGTTCTTC
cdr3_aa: CAWRGVAGYNEQFF

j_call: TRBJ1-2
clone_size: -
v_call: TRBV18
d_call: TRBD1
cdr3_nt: TGTGCCAGCTCACCGACAGGGCCGGATGGCTACACCTTC
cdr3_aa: CASSPTGPDGYTF

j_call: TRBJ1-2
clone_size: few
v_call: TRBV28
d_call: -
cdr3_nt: TGTGCCAGCAGTTTTAGGACAGTCTCTGGCTACACCTTC
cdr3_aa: CASSFRTVSGYTF

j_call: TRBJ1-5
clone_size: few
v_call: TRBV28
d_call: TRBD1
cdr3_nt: TGTGCCAGCAGCCTCCACGGGACAGGGGGCAATCAGCCCCAGCATTTT
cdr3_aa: CASSLHGTGGNQPQHF

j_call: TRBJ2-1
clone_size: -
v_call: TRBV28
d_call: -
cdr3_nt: TGTGCCAGCAGTTTGCCCCAACGGAGCAATGAGCAGTTCTTC
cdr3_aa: CASSLPQRSNEQFF

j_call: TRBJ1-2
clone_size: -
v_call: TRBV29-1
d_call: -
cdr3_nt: TGCAGCGTTGGATCCGACAGGAGCCGGGGCTACACCTTC
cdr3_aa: CSVGSDRSRGYTF

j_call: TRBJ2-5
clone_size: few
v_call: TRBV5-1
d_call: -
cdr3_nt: TGCGCCAGCAGCTTCGCGGGGGCCCAAGAGACCCAGTACTTC
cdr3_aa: CASSFAGAQETQYF

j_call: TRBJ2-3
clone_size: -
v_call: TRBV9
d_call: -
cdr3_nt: TGTGCCAGCAGCGTAGCCCCGGGAGTCACTAGCACAGATACGCAGTATTTT
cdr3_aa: CASSVAPGVTSTDTQYF

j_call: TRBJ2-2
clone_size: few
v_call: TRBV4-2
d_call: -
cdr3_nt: TGTGCCAGCAGCCAGGGGGGGGCTTGGACCGGGGAGCTGTTTTTT
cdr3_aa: CASSQGGAWTGELFF

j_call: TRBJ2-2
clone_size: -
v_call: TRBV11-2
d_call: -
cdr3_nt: TGTGCCCAAGCCCGGGCCGGGGAGCTGTTTTTT
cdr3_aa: CAQARAGELFF

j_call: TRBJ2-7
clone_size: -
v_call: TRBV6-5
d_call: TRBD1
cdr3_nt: TGTGCCAGCAGTTACGGGGGACAGAGAGGCTACGAGCAGTACTTC
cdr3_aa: CASSYGGQRGYEQYF

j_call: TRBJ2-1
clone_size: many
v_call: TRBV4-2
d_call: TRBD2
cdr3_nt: TGTGCCAGCAGCCAAGACGGAGCGGGGAGCTCCTACAATGAGCAGTTCTTC
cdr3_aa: CASSQDGAGSSYNEQFF

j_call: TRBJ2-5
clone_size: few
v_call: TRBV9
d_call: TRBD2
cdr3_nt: TGTGCCAGCAGCCCTCGGACTAGCAGTGAGACCCAGTACTTC
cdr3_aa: CASSPRTSSETQYF

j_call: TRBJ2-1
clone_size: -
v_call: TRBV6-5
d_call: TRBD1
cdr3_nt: TGTGCCAGCAACCGACAGGGGGGCAATGAGCAGTTCTTC
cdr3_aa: CASNRQGGNEQFF

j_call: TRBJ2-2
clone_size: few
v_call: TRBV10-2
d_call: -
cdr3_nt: TGCGCCAGCATGAGGGTCACCGGGGAGCTGTTTTTT
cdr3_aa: CASMRVTGELFF

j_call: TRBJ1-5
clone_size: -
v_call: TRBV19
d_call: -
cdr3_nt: TGTGCCAGTAGTATCCTAGGGGATGGGTTCCCCCAGCATTTT
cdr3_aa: CASSILGDGFPQHF

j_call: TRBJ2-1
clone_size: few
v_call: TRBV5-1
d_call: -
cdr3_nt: TGCGCCAGCAGCTTACGCCGATCGGCCTACAATGAGCAGTTCTTC
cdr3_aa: CASSLRRSAYNEQFF

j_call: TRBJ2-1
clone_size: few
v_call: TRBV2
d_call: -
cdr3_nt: TGTGCCGGCGACTATGGGACCAACCGGCGGGGGCAGTTCTTC
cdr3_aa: CAGDYGTNRRGQFF

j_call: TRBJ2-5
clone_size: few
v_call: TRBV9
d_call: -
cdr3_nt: TGTGCCAGCAGCGCTACAGTTCAAGAGACCCAGTACTTC
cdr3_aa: CASSATVQETQYF

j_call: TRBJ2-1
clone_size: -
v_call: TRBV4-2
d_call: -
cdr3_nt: TGTGCCAGCAGCCAAGATGTAGGAGGTAGCTCCTACAATGAGCAGTTCTTC
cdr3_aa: CASSQDVGGSSYNEQFF

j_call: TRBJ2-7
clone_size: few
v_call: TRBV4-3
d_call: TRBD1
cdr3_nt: TGCGCCAGCAGCCTCCGGACAGGGGACGAGCAGTACTTC
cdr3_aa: CASSLRTGDEQYF

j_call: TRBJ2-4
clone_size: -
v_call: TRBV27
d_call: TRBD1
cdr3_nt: TGTGCCAGCGGCCGACAGGGGAGCAAAAACATTCAGTACTTC
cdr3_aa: CASGRQGSKNIQYF

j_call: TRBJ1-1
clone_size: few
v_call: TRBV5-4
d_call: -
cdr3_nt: TGTGCCAGCAGCTTGGACCCCGACAGGGAAGCTTTCTTT
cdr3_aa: CASSLDPDREAFF

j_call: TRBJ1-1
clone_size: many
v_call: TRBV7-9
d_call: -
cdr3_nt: TGTGCCAGCAGCGTCAAGCTTGAAGCTTTCTTT
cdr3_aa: CASSVKLEAFF

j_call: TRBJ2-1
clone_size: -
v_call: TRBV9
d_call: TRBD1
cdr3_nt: TGTGCCAGCAGCCTTAATAAACAGGGGTATGAGCAGTTCTTC
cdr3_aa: CASSLNKQGYEQFF

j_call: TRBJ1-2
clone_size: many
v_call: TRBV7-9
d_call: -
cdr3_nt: TGTGCCAGCCGACGCGAGACAGCCAATGGCTACACCTTC
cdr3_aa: CASRRETANGYTF

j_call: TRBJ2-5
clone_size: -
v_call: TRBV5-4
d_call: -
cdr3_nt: TGTGCCAGCAGCGTCGAGCGTGCCCAAGAGACCCAGTACTTC
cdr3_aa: CASSVERAQETQYF

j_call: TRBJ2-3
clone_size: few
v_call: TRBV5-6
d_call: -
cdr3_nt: TGTGCCAGCAGCTTGGAAGCCACAGATACGCAGTATTTT
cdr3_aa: CASSLEATDTQYF

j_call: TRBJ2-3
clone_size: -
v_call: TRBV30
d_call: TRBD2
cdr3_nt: TGTGCCTGGAGTTTAACATCCGGGACTAGCGGGAGGGCCTGGGATACGCAGTATTTT
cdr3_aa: CAWSLTSGTSGRAWDTQYF

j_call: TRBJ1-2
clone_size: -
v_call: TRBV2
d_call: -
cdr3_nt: TGTGCCAGCAGCCGGGACAATAACTATGGCTACACCTTC
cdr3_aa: CASSRDNNYGYTF

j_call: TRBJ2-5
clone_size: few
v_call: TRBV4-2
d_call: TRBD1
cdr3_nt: TGTGCCAGCAGCCAAGATCCTTCGGACAGGAGAAAGTGGGAGACCCAGTACTTC
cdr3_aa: CASSQDPSDRRKWETQYF

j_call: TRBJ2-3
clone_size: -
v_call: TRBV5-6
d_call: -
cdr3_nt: TGTGCCAGCACCCCCATCCAGGCCCCAGATACGCAGTATTTT
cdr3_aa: CASTPIQAPDTQYF

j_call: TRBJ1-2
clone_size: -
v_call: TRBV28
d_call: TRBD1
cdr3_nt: TGTGCCACCTTTGACAGGGGCTATGGCTACACCTTC
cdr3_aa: CATFDRGYGYTF

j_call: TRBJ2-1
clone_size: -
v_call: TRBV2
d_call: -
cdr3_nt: TGTGCCAGCAGTACTAGCCTCGATGAGCAGTTCTTC
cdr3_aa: CASSTSLDEQFF

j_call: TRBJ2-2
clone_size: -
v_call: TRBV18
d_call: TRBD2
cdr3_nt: TGTGCCAGCTCACCCGGGACTACGAACACCGGGGAGCTGTTTTTT
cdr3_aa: CASSPGTTNTGELFF

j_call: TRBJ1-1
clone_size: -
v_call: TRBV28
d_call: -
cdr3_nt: TGTGCCACTATAGTTTCGGAGGGCGTTGGGAACACTGAAGCTTTCTTT
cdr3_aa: CATIVSEGVGNTEAFF

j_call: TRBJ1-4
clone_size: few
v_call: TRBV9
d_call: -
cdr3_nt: TGTGCCAGCCGAGGCAGGGGAAATGAAAAACTGTTTTTT
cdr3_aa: CASRGRGNEKLFF

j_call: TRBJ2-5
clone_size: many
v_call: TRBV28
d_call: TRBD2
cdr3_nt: TGTGCCAGCAGTTCCCCGCAGGGAGGGGAGACCCAGTACTTC
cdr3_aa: CASSSPQGGETQYF

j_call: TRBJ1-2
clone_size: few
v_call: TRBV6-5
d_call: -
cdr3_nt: TGTGCCAGCATGAAGTCGGGAGGCTACACCTTC
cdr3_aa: CASMKSGGYTF

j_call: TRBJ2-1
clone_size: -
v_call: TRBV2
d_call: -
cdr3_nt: TGTGCCAGCAGTGAAACGGCTTGGAGCTCCTACAATGAGCAGTTCTTC
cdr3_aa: CASSETAWSSYNEQFF

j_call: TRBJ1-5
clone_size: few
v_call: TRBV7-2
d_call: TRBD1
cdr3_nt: TGTGCCAGCAGCCCGGTCAGGGGGAATCAGCCCCAGCATTTT
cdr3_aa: CASSPVRGNQPQHF

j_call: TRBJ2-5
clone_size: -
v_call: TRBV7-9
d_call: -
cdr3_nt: TGTGCCAGCAGCCCAGGGGGGAAAGAGACCCAGTACTTC
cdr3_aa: CASSPGGKETQYF

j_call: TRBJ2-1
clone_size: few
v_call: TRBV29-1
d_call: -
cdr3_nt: TGCAGCGTCCGTAGCGGAACGCAGTTCTTC
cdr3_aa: CSVRSGTQFF

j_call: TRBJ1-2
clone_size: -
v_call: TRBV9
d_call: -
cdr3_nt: TGTGCCAGCAGCATGAATACTCCGGACTATGGCTACACCTTC
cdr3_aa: CASSMNTPDYGYTF

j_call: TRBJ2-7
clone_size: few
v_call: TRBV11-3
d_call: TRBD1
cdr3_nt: TGTGCCAGCAGCTTTAACAGGGGCTCCTACGAGCAGTACTTC
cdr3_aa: CASSFNRGSYEQYF

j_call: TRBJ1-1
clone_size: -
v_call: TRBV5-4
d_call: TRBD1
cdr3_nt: TGTGCCAGCAGCTCCGGACAGGGCGGCATGGGGACTGAAGCTTTCTTT
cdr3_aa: CASSSGQGGMGTEAFF

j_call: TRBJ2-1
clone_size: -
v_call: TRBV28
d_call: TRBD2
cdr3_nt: TGTGCCAGCCAGGCCAGCGGGGGGCTGAATGAGCAGTTCTTC
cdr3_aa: CASQASGGLNEQFF

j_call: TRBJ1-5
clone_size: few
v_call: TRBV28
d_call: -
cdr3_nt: TGTGCCAGCAGTTTAGGGAATTGGGGCCAGCCCCAGCATTTT
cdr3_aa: CASSLGNWGQPQHF